This entry is about one TCR beta chain. Time point here: newly diagnosed GD, antithyroid drugs for less than 3 months. PBMC RNA was the source of the TCR library. The authors built TCR beta libraries using iRepertoire HTBI primers and Arm-PCR of CDR3 regions. Each CDR3 protein is one row after TCRdb ran MiXCR on the multiplex PCR reads. The sample contains about 500,000 distinct CDR3 sequences, about 11% of which appear only once. These data originate in a study of regulatory T cells in long-lasting Graves disease. The germline CDR1 and CDR2 sequences are MNHEY and SVGEGT. The CDR3 runs to 16 residues. V dropped 9 bases and J dropped 2; count of bases not matched to a gene: 9. Separately, the same data were catalogued under a study of T cells in Graves' hyperthyroidism and ophthalmopathy.

J is TRBJ2-6 and V is TRBV6-2 or TRBV6-3, with 8 bases lining up with TRBD1. This specimen consisted of peripheral blood mononuclear cells (PBMCs), obtained at new diagnosis, from a patient treated with antithyroid drugs. The clonotype was recovered from a woman between 25 and 40 years old with Graves disease. The CDR3 is CASQRAGGAGANVLTF. The CDR3 DNA follows: TGTGCCAGTCAACGAGCAGGGGGCGCTGGGGCCAACGTCCTGACTTTC.